Listed below are T cell receptor beta chains from one sample, sequenced in a study of regulatory T cells in long-lasting Graves disease. TCRdb ran MiXCR on the multiplex PCR reads and lists one entry per CDR3 protein. Seen here are around 400,000 distinct CDR3 sequences, about an eighth observed once, and the top ten hold 15% to 20%. These records were also assigned to another study, of T cells in Graves' hyperthyroidism and ophthalmopathy.

The sample consisted of peripheral blood mononuclear cells (PBMCs), taken at new diagnosis, from a patient treated with antithyroid drugs. The receptors here all came from a woman aged 18-29 years with Graves disease. CDR3s include the opening cysteine and the closing phenylalanine or tryptophan.

J | V | CDR3
TRBJ1-1 | TRBV20-1 | CSAAPPGGPQAFF
TRBJ2-7 | TRBV5-1 | CASSSWLGSTQQYF
TRBJ1-1 | TRBV4-1 | CASRGMSGMNTEAFF
TRBJ2-1 | TRBV19 | CASSNEGLAGVSEQFF
TRBJ2-3 | TRBV7-3 | CASSSGREDTQYF
TRBJ2-7 | TRBV28 | CASSTPRVYEQYF
TRBJ2-2 | TRBV4-3 | CASSQGLGLLALQTEELFF
TRBJ2-7 | TRBV28 | CASRSSTYEQYF
TRBJ1-1 | TRBV3-1 | CASSQDLGPKNTEAFF
TRBJ2-3 | TRBV7-6 | CASSLGARGGVADTQYF
TRBJ1-6 | TRBV6-1 | CASLGRSSYNSPLHF
TRBJ1-5 | TRBV4-1 | CASSQDDLGSAQHF
TRBJ2-3 | TRBV5-4 | CASSLEVAGTTTDTQYF
TRBJ2-7 | TRBV6-5 | CASSYAAGIGYEQYF
TRBJ1-2 | TRBV28 | CASSLGQGVNTF
TRBJ2-1 | TRBV6-1 | CASVLGGAYNEQFF
TRBJ1-2 | TRBV5-1 | CASSLQGAGGYGYTF
TRBJ2-1 | TRBV10-3 | CAISMTSEGNEQFF
TRBJ1-1 | TRBV12-3/TRBV12-4 | CASSAGQRTEAFF
TRBJ2-6 | TRBV5-8 | CASSRDRGAGANVLTF
TRBJ2-5 | TRBV4-1 | CASSTPPGLVSETQYF
TRBJ2-1 | TRBV7-2 | CASSFDRVLSGNEQFF
TRBJ2-5 | TRBV12-3/TRBV12-4 | CASNGDSSFARLETQYF
TRBJ2-2 | TRBV4-3 | CASSQGLAGLDTGELFF
TRBJ2-1 | TRBV7-3 | CASSTLAGGPGSYNEQFF
TRBJ2-5 | TRBV5-1 | CASSRPEETQETQYF
TRBJ1-4 | TRBV18 | CASSPPSQGAGGNEKLFF
TRBJ2-6 | TRBV15 | CATSPLTSSGANVLTF
TRBJ2-3 | TRBV12-3/TRBV12-4 | CASSLIGQGVTDTQYF
TRBJ1-1 | TRBV19 | CASSRQADLEAFF
TRBJ1-5 | TRBV5-8 | CASRLRDRDLPQHF
TRBJ2-1 | TRBV7-2 | CASCRASHSYNEQFF
TRBJ2-1 | TRBV6-2/TRBV6-3 | CASIEPGQGYNEQFF